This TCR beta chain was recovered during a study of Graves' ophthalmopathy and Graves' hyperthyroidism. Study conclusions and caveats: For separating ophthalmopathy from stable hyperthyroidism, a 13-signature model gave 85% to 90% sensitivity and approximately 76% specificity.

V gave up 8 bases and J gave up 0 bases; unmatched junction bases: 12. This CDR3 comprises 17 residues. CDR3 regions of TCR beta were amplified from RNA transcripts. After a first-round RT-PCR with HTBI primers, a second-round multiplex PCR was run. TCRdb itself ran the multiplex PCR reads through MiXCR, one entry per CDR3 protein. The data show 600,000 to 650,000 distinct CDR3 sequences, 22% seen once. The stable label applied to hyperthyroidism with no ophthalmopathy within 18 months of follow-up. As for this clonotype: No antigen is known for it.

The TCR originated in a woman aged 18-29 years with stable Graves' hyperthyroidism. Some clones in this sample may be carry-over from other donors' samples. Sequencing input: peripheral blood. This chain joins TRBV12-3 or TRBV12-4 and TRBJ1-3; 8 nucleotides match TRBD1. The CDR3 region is CASLEGQGIISGNTIYF. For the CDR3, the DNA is TGTGCCAGCCTAGAAGGACAGGGCATAATCTCTGGAAACACCATATATTTT.